This entry features one T cell receptor (beta chain) sequence. Assay: immunoSEQ multiplex PCR; the TCRdb copy retains only in-frame clones and omits some. The sample has 250,000 to 350,000 clones, around 90% seen once. Germline V gene lookup returns CDR1 MNHEY and CDR2 SMNVEV (reference sequence). There are 13 residues in the CDR3. The J segment lost 5 bases and the V segment lost 3 bases, leaving 1 base of the junction unmatched. The data were taken from a study of blood T cell repertoires in COVID-19. This rearrangement joins TRBV27 to TRBJ2-5, with 9 bases lining up with TRBD2. The TCR sequence derives from a woman in her thirties or forties who had recovered from COVID-19. Sequencing was performed on peripheral blood. CDR3 sequence reads: CASSLREGETQYF. Here the CDR3 DNA reads TGTGCCAGCAGTTTGCGGGAGGGGGAGACCCAGTACTTC.